A selection of T cell receptor beta chains follows, all from one sample in a study of response to subunit inactivated influenza vaccine. One entry per CDR3 protein results from TCRdb running MiXCR on the RT-PCR reads. Of more than 500,000 distinct CDR3 sequences detected, around 10% appear once; the ten largest clones hold 9.5% to 11%. The same sample was also used in a study of T cells expressing NK-cell markers.

This material consisted of PBMCs from blood, taken on the day of vaccination. The receptors were gathered from a man between 50 and 59 years old who received an inactivated influenza vaccine. CDR3s include the opening cysteine and the closing phenylalanine or tryptophan. Each record gives: J gene, V gene, D gene, clone size, CDR3 DNA, CDR3 protein. The D gene is left open where the match is weak. Size values are once, few and many counts, or a class for expanded clones, and some rows have none.

>TRBJ2-1|TRBV12-3/TRBV12-4|-|few
TGTGCCAGCAGCCCCTATTTCCATGAGCAGTTCTTC
CASSPYFHEQFF
>TRBJ2-7|TRBV20-1|-|few
TGCAGTGCTGCGCCACAATCCGGGGGCTCCGAGCAGTACTTC
CSAAPQSGGSEQYF
>TRBJ1-5|TRBV29-1|TRBD1|few
TGCAGCGTGGCCGCCGGGACAGGGGATCAGCCCCAGCATTTT
CSVAAGTGDQPQHF
>TRBJ1-3|TRBV7-6|-|-
TGTGCCAGCAGCATGACAGGTGGAAACACCATATATTTT
CASSMTGGNTIYF
>TRBJ1-2|TRBV12-3/TRBV12-4|TRBD1|many
TGTGCCAGCAGTTTTCGACAGGGGAACTATGGCTACACCTTC
CASSFRQGNYGYTF
>TRBJ1-2|TRBV25-1|TRBD1|-
TGTGCCAGCAGTGGAACGAGAACAGGGGCTCATGGCTACACCTTC
CASSGTRTGAHGYTF
>TRBJ1-1|TRBV30|-|-
TGTGCCTGGAGGACCGGGGGTGAAGCTTTCTTT
CAWRTGGEAFF
>TRBJ2-7|TRBV7-3|TRBD2|-
TGTGCCAGCAGCTTACTTGGCGGGAGGGCCTCCGAGCAGTACTTC
CASSLLGGRASEQYF
>TRBJ2-1|TRBV12-3/TRBV12-4|-|few
TGTGCCAGCACCACGACAGGAGCGCAGTTCTTC
CASTTTGAQFF
>TRBJ2-1|TRBV10-3|-|few
TGTGCCATCAGGGAAATCGGGGGCTACAATGAGCAGTTCTTC
CAIREIGGYNEQFF
>TRBJ2-3|TRBV20-1|-|many
TGCAGTGCTAGAGGGGGCGCAGGACTCGACTCTAGCACAGATACGCAGTATTTT
CSARGGAGLDSSTDTQYF
>TRBJ2-1|TRBV20-1|TRBD2|few
TGCAGTGCTAGAGATCGTTGGACTAGCGGACTCAATGAGCAGTTCTTC
CSARDRWTSGLNEQFF
>TRBJ1-5|TRBV19|-|-
TGTGCCAGTAGTCTTGGGACAATAAGCAATCAGCCCCAGCATTTT
CASSLGTISNQPQHF
>TRBJ1-4|TRBV12-3/TRBV12-4|TRBD1|many
TGTGCCAGCAGTGCGACAGGGGGCAGCGAAAAACTGTTTTTT
CASSATGGSEKLFF
>TRBJ2-1|TRBV20-1|-|-
TGCAGTGCTCGACAATCCGGGAATGAGCAGTTCTTC
CSARQSGNEQFF
>TRBJ2-1|TRBV3-1|TRBD2|many
TGTGCCAGCAGCGAGACTAGCGGGGGGGCCAATGAGCAGTTCTTC
CASSETSGGANEQFF
>TRBJ2-4|TRBV5-6|-|-
TGTGCCAGCAGCATGACAACCGGGGCGAAAAACATTCAGTACTTC
CASSMTTGAKNIQYF
>TRBJ1-1|TRBV7-3|-|few
TGTGCCAGCAGCTCAGGACCTTTAAGCACTGAAGCTTTCTTT
CASSSGPLSTEAFF
>TRBJ2-7|TRBV9|TRBD1|many
TGTGCCAGCAGCGTCGGACAGGGAGAGAACGAGCAGTACTTC
CASSVGQGENEQYF
>TRBJ2-1|TRBV20-1|-|-
TGCAGTGCTATGGGCGGGGACTCCTACAATGAGCAGTTCTTC
CSAMGGDSYNEQFF
>TRBJ2-2|TRBV27|TRBD2|few
TGTGCCAGCAGTCGCGCTATGCGGGAGGGGGAGCTGTTTTTT
CASSRAMREGELFF
>TRBJ2-5|TRBV5-1|-|many
TGCGCCAGCAGCTTGGCGGGTAACCAAGAGACCCAGTACTTC
CASSLAGNQETQYF
>TRBJ2-5|TRBV4-1|-|few
TGCGCCAGCAGCCAAGTCGAGTGGGGACAAGAGACCCAGTACTTC
CASSQVEWGQETQYF
>TRBJ2-3|TRBV12-3/TRBV12-4|-|-
TGTGCCAGCAGTACCCGGGACTCCGAACCGCAGTATTTT
CASSTRDSEPQYF
>TRBJ2-2|TRBV10-3|TRBD1|many
TGTGCCATCAGTGAGTCTGGGGACAGGAGACCGTCCACCGGGGAGCTGTTTTTT
CAISESGDRRPSTGELFF
>TRBJ2-7|TRBV5-1|-|-
TGCGCCAGCAGCTTGACGGCGATGGGCTACGAGCAGTACTTC
CASSLTAMGYEQYF